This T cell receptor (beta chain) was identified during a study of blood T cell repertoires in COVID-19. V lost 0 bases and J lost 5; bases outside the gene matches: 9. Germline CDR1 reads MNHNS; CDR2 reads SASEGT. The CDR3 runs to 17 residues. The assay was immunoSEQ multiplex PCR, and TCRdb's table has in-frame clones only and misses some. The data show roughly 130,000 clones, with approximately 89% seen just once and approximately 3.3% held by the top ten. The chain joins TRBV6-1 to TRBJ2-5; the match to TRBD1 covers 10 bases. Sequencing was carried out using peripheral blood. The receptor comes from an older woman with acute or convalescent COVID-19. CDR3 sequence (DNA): TGTGCCAGCAGTGAAGCGCGACAGGGGGCGCCCTGGGAGACCCAGTACTTC. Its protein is CASSEARQGAPWETQYF.